A selection of T cell receptor beta chains follows, all from one sample in a study of T cells in localized non-small cell lung cancer. Assay: immunoSEQ multiplex PCR; the TCRdb copy retains only in-frame clones and omits some. The sample has tens of thousands of clones, just under 85% seen once. This specimen consisted of peripheral blood, obtained before any cancer treatment. The receptors were gathered from a female donor over 55 with stage I lung adenocarcinoma. CDR3s include the opening cysteine and the closing phenylalanine or tryptophan. D genes are given only for firm matches. Rows give clone size only sometimes, using once, few, many, or a class for an expanded clone.

CAIRGTTYEQYF TGTGCCATCAGGGGTACTACCTACGAGCAGTACTTC - 12 TRBV10-3 - TRBJ2-7
CASSGVKGAGSYEQYF TGTGCCAGCAGTGGGGTTAAGGGGGCTGGATCCTACGAGCAGTACTTC TRBD1 16 TRBV6-1 few TRBJ2-7
CASIELRSYGYTF TGTGCCAGCATCGAGCTTAGGAGTTATGGCTACACCTTC - 13 TRBV5-8 - TRBJ1-2
CASSLTSGLAQYF TGTGCCAGCAGCTTAACCTCGGGACTAGCTCAGTACTTC TRBD2 13 TRBV11-3 - TRBJ2-7
CASSALDRVFTEAFF TGTGCCAGCAGTGCATTAGACAGGGTTTTCACTGAAGCTTTCTTT TRBD1 15 TRBV25-1 - TRBJ1-1
CASSVTGTGGLEDTQYF TGTGCCAGCAGCGTGACCGGGACAGGGGGCTTGGAGGATACGCAGTATTTT TRBD1 17 TRBV7-3 - TRBJ2-3
CASSPAYEQYF TGTGCCAGCAGCCCAGCCTACGAGCAGTACTTC - 11 TRBV11-2 - TRBJ2-7
CASRVSGANVLTF TGCGCCAGCCGGGTCTCTGGGGCCAACGTCCTGACTTTC - 13 TRBV4-1 - TRBJ2-6
CAWRIEGLGYGYTF TGTGCCTGGAGAATAGAGGGGCTGGGCTATGGCTACACCTTC - 14 TRBV30 - TRBJ1-2
CASRVHGNTEAFF TGTGCCAGCAGGGTACATGGGAACACTGAAGCTTTCTTT - 13 TRBV2 few TRBJ1-1
CSVERFNEQFF TGCAGCGTTGAAAGGTTCAATGAGCAGTTCTTC - 11 TRBV29-1 - TRBJ2-1
CSVGEPDEKLFF TGCAGCGTTGGAGAGCCAGATGAAAAACTGTTTTTT - 12 TRBV29-1 - TRBJ1-4
CASSSRLGEQFF TGTGCCAGCAGCTCCCGACTAGGCGAGCAGTTCTTC - 12 TRBV11-3 - TRBJ2-1
CASSATGRENYGYTF TGCGCCAGCAGCGCTACAGGGCGAGAGAACTATGGCTACACCTTC - 15 TRBV5-1 - TRBJ1-2
CASSSGTRNYNEQFF TGTGCCAGCAGTTCCGGGACTAGGAATTACAATGAGCAGTTCTTC TRBD2 15 TRBV2 - TRBJ2-1